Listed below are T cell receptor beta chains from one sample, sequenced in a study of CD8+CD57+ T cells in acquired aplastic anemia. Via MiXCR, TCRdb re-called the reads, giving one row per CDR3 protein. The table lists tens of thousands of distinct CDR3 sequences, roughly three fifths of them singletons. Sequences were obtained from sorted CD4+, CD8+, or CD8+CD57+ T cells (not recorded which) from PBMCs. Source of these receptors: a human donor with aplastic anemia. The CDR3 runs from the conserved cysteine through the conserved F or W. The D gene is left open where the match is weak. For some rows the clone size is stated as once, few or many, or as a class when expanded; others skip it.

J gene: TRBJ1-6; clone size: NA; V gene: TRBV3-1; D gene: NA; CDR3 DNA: TGTGCCAGCCCCCGACACGGTCGTAATTCACCCCTCCACTTT; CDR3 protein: CASPRHGRNSPLHF
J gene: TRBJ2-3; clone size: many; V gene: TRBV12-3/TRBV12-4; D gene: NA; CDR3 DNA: TGTGCCAGCAGTTTAAGTCTAGCGCGAGATACGCAGTATTTT; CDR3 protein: CASSLSLARDTQYF
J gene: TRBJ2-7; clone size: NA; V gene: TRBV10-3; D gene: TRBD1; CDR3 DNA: TGTGCCATCAGTGAACACCAGGGGGCCGGTGAGGGCGAGCAGTACTTC; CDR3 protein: CAISEHQGAGEGEQYF
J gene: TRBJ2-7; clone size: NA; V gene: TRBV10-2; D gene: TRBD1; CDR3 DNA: TGCGCCAGCAGTGCCACAGGGGGCGACGAGCAGTACTTC; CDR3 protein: CASSATGGDEQYF
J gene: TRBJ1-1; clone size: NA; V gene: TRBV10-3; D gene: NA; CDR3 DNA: TGTGCCCCCTTTGGGGCCAAAGAAGGGACTGAAGCTTTCTTT; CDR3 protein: CAPFGAKEGTEAFF
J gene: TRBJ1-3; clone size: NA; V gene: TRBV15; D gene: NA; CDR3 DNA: TGTGCCACCAGCAGAGATTGGGTCCCTTCTGGAAACACCATATATTTT; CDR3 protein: CATSRDWVPSGNTIYF
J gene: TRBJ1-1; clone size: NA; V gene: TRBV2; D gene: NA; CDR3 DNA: TGTGCCAGCAGTGTATTGCTGAACACTGAAGCTTTCTTT; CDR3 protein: CASSVLLNTEAFF
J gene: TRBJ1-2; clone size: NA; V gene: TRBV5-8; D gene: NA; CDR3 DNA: TGTGCCAGCAGCTCAGCCGGGTGGGATCCTATGGGCTACACCTTC; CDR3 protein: CASSSAGWDPMGYTF
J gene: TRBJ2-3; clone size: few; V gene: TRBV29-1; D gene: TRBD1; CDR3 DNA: TGCAGCGGTGGACAGGGGACAGATACGCAGTATTTT; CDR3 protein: CSGGQGTDTQYF
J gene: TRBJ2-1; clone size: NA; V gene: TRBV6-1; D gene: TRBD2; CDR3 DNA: TGTGCCAGCAGTAAACGGACTAGCGGGGGGGCCTACAATGAGCAGTTCTTC; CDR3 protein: CASSKRTSGGAYNEQFF
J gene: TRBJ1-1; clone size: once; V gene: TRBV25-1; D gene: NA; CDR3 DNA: TGTGCCAGTGAAATCGGATCGGGGAGGGGGACTGAAGCTTTCTTT; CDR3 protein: CASEIGSGRGTEAFF
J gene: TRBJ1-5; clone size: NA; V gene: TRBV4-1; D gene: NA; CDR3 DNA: TGCGCCAGCAGCCAAGATGGGGTGCGTCAGCCCCAGCATTTT; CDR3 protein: CASSQDGVRQPQHF
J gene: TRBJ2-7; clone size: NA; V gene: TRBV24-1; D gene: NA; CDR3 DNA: TGTGCCACCACCCGGTGCGGGACATATGTCCACGAGCAGTACTTC; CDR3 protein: CATTRCGTYVHEQYF
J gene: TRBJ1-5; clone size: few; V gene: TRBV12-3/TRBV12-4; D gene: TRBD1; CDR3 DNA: TGTGCCAGCACCGCCGGAACAGGGGGCCGTCAGCCCCAGCATTTT; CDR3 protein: CASTAGTGGRQPQHF
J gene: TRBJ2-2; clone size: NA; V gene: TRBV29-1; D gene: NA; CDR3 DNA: TGCAGCGTCGGTACCGGGGAGCTGTTTTTT; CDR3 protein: CSVGTGELFF
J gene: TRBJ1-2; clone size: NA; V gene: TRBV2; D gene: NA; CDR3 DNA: TGTGCCAGCAGGAGAGACGGTGGTGATGGCTACACCTTC; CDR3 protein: CASRRDGGDGYTF
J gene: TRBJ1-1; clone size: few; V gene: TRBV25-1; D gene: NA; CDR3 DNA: TGTGCCAGCAGTGACGGTGGTGGGGAATACACTGAAGCTTTCTTT; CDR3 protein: CASSDGGGEYTEAFF
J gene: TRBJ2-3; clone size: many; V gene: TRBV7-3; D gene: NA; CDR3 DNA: TGTGCCAGCAGCTTATATGCGGGGCGTAGCACAGATACGCAGTATTTT; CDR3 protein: CASSLYAGRSTDTQYF
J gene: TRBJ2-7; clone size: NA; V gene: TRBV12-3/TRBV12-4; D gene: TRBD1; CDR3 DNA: TGTGCCAGCAGTCCGGGACAGGGGAGCGAGCAGTACTTC; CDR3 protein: CASSPGQGSEQYF
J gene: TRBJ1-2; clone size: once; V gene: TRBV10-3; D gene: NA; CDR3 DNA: TGTGCCATCAGCCAGGTGGACGGGGACTATGGCTACACCTTC; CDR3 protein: CAISQVDGDYGYTF
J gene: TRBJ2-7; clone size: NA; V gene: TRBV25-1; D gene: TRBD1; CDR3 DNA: TGTGCCAGTAGTGCGGGACAGGGGTTCGAGCAGTACTTC; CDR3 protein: CASSAGQGFEQYF
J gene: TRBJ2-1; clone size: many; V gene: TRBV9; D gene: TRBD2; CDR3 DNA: TGTGCCAGCAGCACTAGCGGGGGGGCGTCCAATGAGCAGTTCTTC; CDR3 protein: CASSTSGGASNEQFF